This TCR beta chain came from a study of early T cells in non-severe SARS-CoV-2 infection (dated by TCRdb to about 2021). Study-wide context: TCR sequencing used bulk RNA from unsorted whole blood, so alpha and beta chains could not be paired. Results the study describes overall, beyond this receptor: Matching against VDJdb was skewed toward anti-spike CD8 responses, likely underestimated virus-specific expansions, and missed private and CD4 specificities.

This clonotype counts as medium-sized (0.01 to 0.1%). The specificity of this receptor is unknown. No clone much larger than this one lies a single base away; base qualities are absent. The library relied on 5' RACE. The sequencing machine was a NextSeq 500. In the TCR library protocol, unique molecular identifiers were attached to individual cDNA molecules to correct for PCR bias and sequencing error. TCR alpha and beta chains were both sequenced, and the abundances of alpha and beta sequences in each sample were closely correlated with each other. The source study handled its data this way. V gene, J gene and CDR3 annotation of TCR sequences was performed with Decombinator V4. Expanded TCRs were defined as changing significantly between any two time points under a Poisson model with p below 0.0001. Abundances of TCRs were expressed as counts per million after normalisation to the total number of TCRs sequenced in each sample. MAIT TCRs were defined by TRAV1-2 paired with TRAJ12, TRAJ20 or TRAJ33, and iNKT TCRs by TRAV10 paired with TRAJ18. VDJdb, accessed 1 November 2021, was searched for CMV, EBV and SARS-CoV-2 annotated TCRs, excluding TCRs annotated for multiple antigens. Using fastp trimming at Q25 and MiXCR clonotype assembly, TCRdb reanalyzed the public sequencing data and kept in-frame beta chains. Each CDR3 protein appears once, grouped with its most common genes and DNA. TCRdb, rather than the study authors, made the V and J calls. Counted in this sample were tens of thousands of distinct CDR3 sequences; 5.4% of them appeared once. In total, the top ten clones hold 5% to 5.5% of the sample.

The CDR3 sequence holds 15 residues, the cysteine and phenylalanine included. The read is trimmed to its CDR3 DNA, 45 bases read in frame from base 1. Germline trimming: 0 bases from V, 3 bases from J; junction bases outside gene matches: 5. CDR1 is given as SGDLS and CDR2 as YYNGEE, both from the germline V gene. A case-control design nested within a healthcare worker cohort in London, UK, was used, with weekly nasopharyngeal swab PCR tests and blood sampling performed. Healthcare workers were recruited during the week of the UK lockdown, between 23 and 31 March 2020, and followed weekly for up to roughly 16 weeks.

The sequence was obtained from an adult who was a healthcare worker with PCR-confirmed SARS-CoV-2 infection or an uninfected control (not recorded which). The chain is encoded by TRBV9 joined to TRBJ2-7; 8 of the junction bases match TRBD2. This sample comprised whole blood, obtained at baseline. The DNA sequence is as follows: TGTGCCAGCAGCGTAGCACTAGCGGAGAACTACGAGCAGTACTTC. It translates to CASSVALAENYEQYF.